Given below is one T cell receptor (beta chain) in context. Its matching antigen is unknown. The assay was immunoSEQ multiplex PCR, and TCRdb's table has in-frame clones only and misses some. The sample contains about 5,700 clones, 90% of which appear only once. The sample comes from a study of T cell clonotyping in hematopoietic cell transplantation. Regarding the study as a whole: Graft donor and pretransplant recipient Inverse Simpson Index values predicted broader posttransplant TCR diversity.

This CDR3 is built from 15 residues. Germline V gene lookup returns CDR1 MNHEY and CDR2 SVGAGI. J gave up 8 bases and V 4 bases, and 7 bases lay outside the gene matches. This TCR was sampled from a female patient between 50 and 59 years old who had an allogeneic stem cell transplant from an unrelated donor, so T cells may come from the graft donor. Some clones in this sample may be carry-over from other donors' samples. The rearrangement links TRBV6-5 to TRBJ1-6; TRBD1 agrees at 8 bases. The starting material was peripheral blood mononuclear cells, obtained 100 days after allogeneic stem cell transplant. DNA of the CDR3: TGTGCCAGCAGTTCACTGACAGGGGTGGATTCACCCCTCCACTTT. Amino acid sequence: CASSSLTGVDSPLHF.